This T cell receptor (beta chain) was obtained from a study of blood T cell repertoires in COVID-19. The wider study: Sources were T cells, B-cell-depleted T cells, or PBMCs; the material itself was cDNA or gDNA.

Authors' data handling: From reference gene primer amplification, estimates of nucleated cell counts were derived. Data came from immunoSEQ multiplex PCR; TCRdb stores just in-frame clones and leaves some out. The V and J calls and clone size were taken over from that table, and D and trimming were inferred from the DNA. The data show about 370,000 clones, approximately 93% seen once. This CDR3 spans 14 amino acids. Trimming removed 1 base from V and 3 bases from J, with 9 bases in between. CDR1 and CDR2 (germline): LGHNA, YSLEER. The chain combines TRBV4-3 with TRBJ1-1, with D maybe TRBD1 (6 bases). The receptor's source is a woman between 35 and 50 years old who had been exposed to COVID-19. The sequenced material came from PBMCs or T cells enriched from blood (not recorded which). The DNA of the CDR3 is TGCGCCAGCAGCCAAGGGGGGGGCCACACTGAAGCTTTCTTT. Amino acids: CASSQGGGHTEAFF.